One sample yielded the 25 T cell receptor beta chains listed below, sequenced in a study of cytomegalovirus exposure and HLA in healthy donors. Measured with immunoSEQ multiplex PCR; TCRdb has only the in-frame clones, and not every one. The table has about 250,000 clones, more than 85% seen once; the top ten hold more than 10%. Sequencing input: PBMCs. The receptor source for this set is a young man in good health and CMV-seropositive.

This chain uses TRBV15 with TRBJ1-2; TRBD1 agrees at 7 bases. J gave up 5 bases and V 3 bases, and 12 bases lay outside the gene matches. The CDR3 sequence is 16 residues long. Germline loops: CDR1 LNHNV, CDR2 YYDKDF (reference sequence). In DNA, the CDR3 is TGTGCCACCAGCAGCACATATACAGGGGTTGGGTATGGCTACACCTTC. Its translation is CATSSTYTGVGYGYTF.

The chain uses TRBV7-6 and TRBJ2-7, with D perhaps matching TRBD2 (6 bases). Trimming took off 2 bases at V and 2 bases at J, with 13 bases between the two ends. Germline CDR1 is SGHVS and CDR2 is FNYEAQ. The CDR3 extends over 15 amino acids. In DNA, the CDR3 is TGTGCCAGCAGCTTATACGGGAGCCCGGCCTACGAGCAGTACTTC. Its protein product is CASSLYGSPAYEQYF.

This chain joins TRBV27 and TRBJ1-2, with TRBD1 matching 11 bases. CDR1 is MNHEY and CDR2 is SMNVEV in the germline V gene (reference sequence). Trimming removed 3 bases from V and 7 bases from J; junction bases left unmatched: 7. The CDR3 sequence is 15 residues long. The CDR3 DNA reads TGTGCCAGCAGTTTTTTAGGGGACAGGGGGTTTGGCTACACCTTC. This translates into CASSFLGDRGFGYTF.

This sequence joins TRBV5-1 and TRBJ2-1, with 7 bases identical to TRBD2. There are 14 residues in the CDR3. The V segment lost 1 base and the J segment 3 bases; nucleotides outside the gene matches: 1. Germline V lookup: CDR1 SGHRS, CDR2 YFSETQ. The CDR3 DNA reads as TGCGCCAGCAGCTTGAGCGGGGACTACAATGAGCAGTTCTTC. Its protein is CASSLSGDYNEQFF. Combining the CDR3 with reference TRBV5-1 and TRBJ2-1 gives the whole variable domain KAGVTQTPRYLIKTRGQQVTLSCSPISGHRSVSWYQQTPGQGLQFLFEYFSETQRNKGNFPGRFSGRQFSNSRSEMNVSTLELGDSALYLCASSLSGDYNEQFFGPGTRLTVL.

The rearrangement uses TRBV27 and TRBJ2-1; either TRBD1 or TRBD2 may supply D (5 bases each). Trimming stripped 3 bases from V and 8 bases from J, with 14 bases between. Germline V lookup: CDR1 MNHEY, CDR2 SMNVEV (reference sequence). This CDR3 is 14 amino acids long. The chain's CDR3 is CASSLGLMGDEQFF. The CDR3 DNA is TGTGCCAGCAGTTTGGGGTTGATGGGGGATGAGCAGTTCTTC.

V is TRBV19 and J is TRBJ1-2, with unresolved D. V lost 7 bases to trimming and J lost 4 bases, with 13 bases between them. In germline, CDR1 is LNHDA, CDR2 SQIVND (reference sequence). The CDR3 contains 13 residues. The CDR3 bases are TGTGCCAGTATGGACGGGATGGGCTATGGCTACACCTTC. Translating gives CASMDGMGYGYTF.

The rearrangement joins TRBV18 to TRBJ2-7; D could derive from TRBD1 or TRBD2 (5 bases each). CDR1 is KGHSH, CDR2 LQKENI, per germline. This CDR3 has 13 amino acids. V lost 0 bases and J lost 5, with 8 bases in between. Here the CDR3 reads CASSPPGVDEQYF. The CDR3 bases are TGTGCCAGCTCACCACCGGGGGTCGACGAGCAGTACTTC.

This CDR3 reads CASSRTGAETQYF. Written as DNA, the CDR3 is TGTGCCAGCAGCCGGACGGGCGCGGAGACCCAGTACTTC. The V gene is TRBV5-6, the J gene TRBJ2-5; D unclear. Trimming pared 4 bases from V and 5 bases from J, leaving 12 bases between. The CDR3 covers 13 residues. CDR1 is SGHDT and CDR2 is YYEEEE in the germline V gene.

This chain links TRBV5-1 with TRBJ2-5, with 8 bases matching TRBD2. CDR1 and CDR2 (germline): SGHRS, YFSETQ. Trimming cost V 5 bases and J 3 bases; bases outside gene matches: 3. The CDR3 is 13 amino acids. The CDR3 DNA reads TGCGCCAGCAGGGCGGGAGGCGAAGAGACCCAGTACTTC. It specifies CASRAGGEETQYF.

The V and J genes are TRBV30 and TRBJ1-1; D is possibly TRBD1 (5 bases). V dropped 8 bases and J dropped 5 bases, with 15 bases sitting between them. The CDR3 contains 12 residues. Germline values: CDR1 GTSNPN, CDR2 SVGIG (reference sequence). CDR3 DNA sequence: TGTGCCGGAACTAGGGGTGGTACTGAAGCTTTCTTT. It yields the protein CAGTRGGTEAFF.

The V call is TRBV20-1, the J call TRBJ2-3, with no clear D. Germline CDR1 DFQATT, CDR2 SNEGSKA (reference sequence). The germline V and J ends were trimmed by 3 bases and 8 bases, with 9 bases remaining between them. CDR3 size: 11 residues. DNA of the CDR3: TGCAGTGCTAGTTTCGCGCGTACGCAGTATTTT. It translates to CSASFARTQYF.

J is TRBJ1-2 and V is TRBV4-2; D not certain. CDR3 size: 17 residues. Trimming cost V 0 bases and J 1 base, with 15 bases left between them. Germline V lookup: CDR1 LGHNA, CDR2 YNFKEQ. The CDR3 sequence: CASSQERWFAVNYGYTF. DNA for the CDR3: TGTGCCAGCAGCCAAGAAAGGTGGTTTGCAGTTAACTATGGCTACACCTTC.

The J gene is TRBJ1-1, the V gene TRBV5-4; TRBD1 matches at 11 bases. Germline V lookup: CDR1 SGHNT, CDR2 YYREEE (reference sequence). Trimming removed 4 bases from V and 4 bases from J; junction bases left unmatched: 15. CDR3 length: 18 amino acids. CDR3 sequence (DNA): TGTGCCAGCAGCCCCCGCGTTGGGACAGGGGGTTTAGTCACTGAAGCTTTCTTT. Translation: CASSPRVGTGGLVTEAFF.

The rearrangement uses TRBV2 and TRBJ1-1; the D is unclear. V lost 8 bases to trimming and J lost 1 base, with 11 bases between them. The germline gives CDR1 SNHLY, CDR2 FYNNEI. The CDR3 sequence is 13 residues long. The CDR3 nucleotides read TGTGCCAGCTCGCTAGCAGAGAACACTGAAGCTTTCTTT. The encoded protein is CASSLAENTEAFF.

The chain employs TRBV20-1 and TRBJ2-7, with a possible D match to TRBD2 (6 bases). CDR1 DFQATT and CDR2 SNEGSKA come from the germline V gene (reference sequence). The V end lost 3 bases, the J end lost 6 bases, and 9 bases lay between the germline ends. The CDR3 loop spans 11 amino acids. The CDR3: CSARRDSEQYF. The CDR3 DNA follows: TGCAGTGCTAGGAGGGACTCCGAGCAGTACTTC.

This clone appeared once. CDR3 region: CASSQVAARSDTQYF. CDR3 in DNA: TGTGCCAGCAGCCAAGTGGCAGCGAGGTCAGATACGCAGTATTTT. The chain joins TRBV14 to TRBJ2-3, with no clear D. Trimming shortened V by 1 base and J by 4 bases, and 12 bases separated the two germline ends. Germline CDR1 reads SGHDN; CDR2 reads FVKESK. The CDR3 length is 15 residues.

This chain connects TRBV27 to TRBJ2-7; 9 positions agree with TRBD1. There are 13 residues in the CDR3. Germline CDR1 reads MNHEY; CDR2 reads SMNVEV (reference sequence). Germline trimming cut 5 bases from V and 6 bases from J; bases unmatched to any gene: 5. DNA of the CDR3: TGTGCCAGCAGTCCCGGGACAGGGTTCGAGCAGTACTTC. Amino acid sequence: CASSPGTGFEQYF.

V gene TRBV11-3 combines with J gene TRBJ2-1; the match to TRBD2 covers 7 bases. Germline lookup yields CDR1 SGHNT and CDR2 YENEEA. Trimming cost V 4 bases and J 3 bases; bases outside gene matches: 3. The CDR3 length is 14 residues. CDR3 coding DNA: TGTGCCAGCAGCTCCCGGGGGGACTACAATGAGCAGTTCTTC. Residues: CASSSRGDYNEQFF.

V and J are TRBV29-1 and TRBJ2-5; TRBD2 matches 16 bases. Germline values: CDR1 SQVTM, CDR2 ANQGSEA. This CDR3 has 17 amino acids. Trimming cost V 7 bases and J 5 bases; bases outside gene matches: 13. CDR3 residues: CSAAGTSGRAVWETQYF. The CDR3 DNA reads as TGCAGCGCTGCCGGGACTAGCGGGAGGGCCGTCTGGGAGACCCAGTACTTC.

The chain employs TRBV6-6 and TRBJ1-5, with D possibly TRBD1 on 5 matching bases. The CDR3 is 16 residues long. Germline-derived CDR1 and CDR2 are MNHNY and SVGAGI (reference sequence). Trimming removed 6 bases from V and 2 bases from J, with 17 bases in between. In nucleotides, the CDR3 is TGTGCCAGCAGCGACTCAGGGAGCGGTGGCAATCAGCCCCAGCATTTT. It yields the protein CASSDSGSGGNQPQHF.

The rearrangement joins TRBV7-9 to TRBJ2-1, with D tentatively TRBD1 or TRBD2 (5 bases each). Trimming left V 2 bases short and J 2 bases short, with 10 bases between. The CDR3 runs 15 residues. CDR1 is SEHNR and CDR2 is FQNEAQ in the germline V gene (reference sequence). The CDR3 region is CASSLTGTTYNEQFF. The CDR3 bases are TGTGCCAGCAGCTTAACCGGGACCACCTACAATGAGCAGTTCTTC.

This chain joins TRBV14 and TRBJ2-2, with D perhaps matching TRBD1 or TRBD2 (5 bases each). Germline V CDR1 and CDR2: SGHDN, FVKESK. Between the trimmed V and J ends, which lost 2 bases and 4 bases, there was a span of 14 bases. The CDR3 consists of 16 residues. The CDR3 DNA reads as TGTGCCAGCAGCCAACATGGGGCGGGCCTCACCGGGGAGCTGTTTTTT. Protein: CASSQHGAGLTGELFF.

The chain carries TRBV6-1 and TRBJ2-1; perhaps TRBD2 as D (5 bases). In germline, CDR1 is MNHNS, CDR2 SASEGT. This CDR3 comprises 15 residues. The V end lost 2 bases, the J end lost 1 base, and 9 bases lay between the germline ends. The CDR3 reads CASSEFTGSYNEQFF. The CDR3 DNA reads as TGTGCCAGCAGTGAATTTACGGGATCCTACAATGAGCAGTTCTTC.

V usage is TRBV5-6 and J usage is TRBJ1-5; D remains ambiguous. CDR1 is SGHDT and CDR2 is YYEEEE in the germline V gene. Trimming cost V 1 base and J 7 bases, with 9 bases left between them. The CDR3 runs to 13 residues. CDR3 sequence reads: CASSLWEGQPQHF. Written as DNA, the CDR3 is TGTGCCAGCAGCTTGTGGGAGGGACAGCCCCAGCATTTT.

The J gene is TRBJ2-1, the V gene TRBV6-1; D uncertain. The germline gives CDR1 MNHNS, CDR2 SASEGT. V was clipped by 3 bases and J by 4 bases, with 7 bases between them. The CDR3 runs 13 residues. CDR3 amino acids: CASSELRYNEQFF. In DNA form, the CDR3 reads TGTGCCAGCAGTGAGCTCCGATACAATGAGCAGTTCTTC.